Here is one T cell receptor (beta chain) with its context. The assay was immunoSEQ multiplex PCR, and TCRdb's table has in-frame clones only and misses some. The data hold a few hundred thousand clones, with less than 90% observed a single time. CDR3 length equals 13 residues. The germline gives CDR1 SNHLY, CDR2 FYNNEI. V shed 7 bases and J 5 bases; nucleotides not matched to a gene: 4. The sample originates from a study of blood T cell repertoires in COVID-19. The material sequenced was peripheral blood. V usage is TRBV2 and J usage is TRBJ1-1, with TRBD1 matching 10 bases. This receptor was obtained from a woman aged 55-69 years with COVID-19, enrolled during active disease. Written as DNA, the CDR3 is TGTGCCAGCAACGGACAGGGGGGAACTGAAGCTTTCTTT. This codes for CASNGQGGTEAFF.